This TCR beta chain was captured in a study of control samples from healthy donors and cancer patients. The germline V gene encodes CDR1 ENHRY and CDR2 SYGVKD. The J segment lost 8 bases and the V segment lost 6 bases, leaving 3 bases of the junction unmatched. The CDR3 is made up of 14 amino acids. Produced via immunoSEQ multiplex PCR; TCRdb's table is partial and in-frame only. The repertoire holds about 130,000 clones, with 85% to 95% as singletons. J is TRBJ2-1 and V is TRBV10-3, with 14 bases identical to TRBD2. This TCR was recovered from a middle-aged man with head and neck cancer. Sequencing was carried out using PBMCs. The CDR3 spells CAIRGTSGGDEQFF. CDR3 sequence (DNA): TGTGCCATCAGGGGGACTAGCGGGGGCGATGAGCAGTTCTTC.